What follows are 15 T cell receptor beta chains derived from one specimen sequenced in a study of blood T cell repertoires in COVID-19. Sequencing used immunoSEQ multiplex PCR; TCRdb keeps in-frame clones, though not all of them. The repertoire holds over 150,000 clones, with roughly four fifths as singletons. The source material was peripheral blood. The receptor set was obtained from a woman in her seventies with COVID-19, enrolled during active disease.

The genes are TRBV3-1 (or the pseudogene TRBV3-2) and TRBJ1-1; a possible D gene is TRBD1 (5 bases). With 4 bases removed from V and 6 bases from J, the gap between germline ends came to 21 bases. The germline V gene encodes CDR1 LGHDT and CDR2 YNNKEL (reference sequence). CDR3 length equals 16 residues. For the CDR3, the DNA is TGTGCCAGCAGCCCAACGCAGGGAGCCGGGGGAGCTGAAGCTTTCTTT. This sequence encodes CASSPTQGAGGAEAFF.

The chain joins TRBV11-2 to TRBJ2-7; TRBD1 agrees at 9 bases. Per the germline V gene, CDR1 is SGHAT and CDR2 is FQNNGV. This CDR3 comprises 15 residues. Trimming removed 4 bases from V and 2 bases from J; junction bases left unmatched: 6. The CDR3 coding sequence is TGTGCCAGCAGCTCGACAGGGGGTGACACCTACGAGCAGTACTTC. Translated, it gives CASSSTGGDTYEQYF.

This chain links TRBV7-8 with TRBJ2-7; 12 bases agree with TRBD2. CDR1 SGHVS and CDR2 FQNEAQ come from the germline V gene. This CDR3 has 16 amino acids. The J segment lost 3 bases and the V segment lost 3 bases, leaving 6 bases of the junction unmatched. The CDR3 sequence is CASSFPGLAGNYEQYF. The CDR3, as DNA: TGTGCCAGCAGCTTCCCCGGACTAGCGGGGAACTACGAGCAGTACTTC.

The chain carries TRBV6-2 or TRBV6-3 and TRBJ2-7; D possibly corresponds to TRBD2 (6 bases). The germline V gene encodes CDR1 MNHEY and CDR2 SVGEGT. The CDR3 runs 15 residues. Trimming left V 3 bases short and J 7 bases short, with 19 bases between. CDR3 loop: CASSYYSPVAGEQYF. CDR3 coding DNA: TGTGCCAGCAGTTATTACAGCCCTGTTGCGGGGGAGCAGTACTTC.

In its sample, this clone was seen a few times. This chain uses TRBV24-1 with TRBJ2-3, with D perhaps matching TRBD1 (5 bases). This CDR3 has 13 amino acids. The V end lost 6 bases, the J end lost 1 base, and 7 bases lay between the germline ends. The germline CDR1 and CDR2 sequences are KGHDR and SFDVKD. DNA of the CDR3: TGTGCCACCAGTTTAGGGGGCACAGATACGCAGTATTTT. Its translation: CATSLGGTDTQYF.

The chain has TRBV28 and TRBJ2-5; a weak D match, TRBD2 (7 bases). The CDR3 is 14 amino acids. Germline V gives CDR1 MDHEN, CDR2 SYDVKM. The V end was cut by 7 bases, the J end by 5 bases, with 17 bases between. CDR3 DNA sequence: TGTGCCAGCAATGGGGGCGGGGGCGTGGAGACCCAGTACTTC. It specifies CASNGGGGVETQYF.

The J gene is TRBJ2-3, the V gene TRBV5-4; TRBD1 matches 12 bases. The CDR3 spans 15 residues. V lost 3 bases to trimming and J lost 4 bases; unmatched junction nucleotides: 3. Germline V lookup: CDR1 SGHNT, CDR2 YYREEE (reference sequence). CDR3 coding DNA: TGTGCCAGCAGCTCCGGGACAGGGGGCGCAGATACGCAGTATTTT. This gives the protein CASSSGTGGADTQYF.

The chain carries TRBV7-2 and TRBJ2-7, with TRBD2 identical over 7 bases. This CDR3 is 15 amino acids long. V lost 5 bases, J lost 6 bases, and 13 bases stayed unmatched. Germline V gene data show CDR1 as SGHTA and CDR2 as FQGNSA. The CDR3 sequence: CASSLAGLGRGEQYF. In DNA form, the CDR3 reads TGTGCCAGCAGCCTGGCTGGACTAGGGCGTGGCGAGCAGTACTTC.

J is TRBJ2-1 and V is TRBV7-9, with 10 bases lining up with TRBD2. J was trimmed by 6 bases and V by 1 base; bases with no gene match: 3. Looked up from germline, CDR1 is SEHNR and CDR2 is FQNEAQ (reference sequence). The CDR3 extends over 15 amino acids. CDR3 sequence: CASSLGLAGVNEQFF. The CDR3 DNA reads TGTGCCAGCAGCTTAGGGCTAGCGGGAGTCAATGAGCAGTTCTTC.

The V gene is TRBV3-1 (or the pseudogene TRBV3-2), the J gene TRBJ1-1; possible D gene TRBD1, 6 bases. V lost 4 bases and J 1 base, leaving 19 bases between the germline ends. CDR3 length equals 17 residues. Germline V gives CDR1 LGHDT, CDR2 YNNKEL (reference sequence). The CDR3 DNA follows: TGTGCCAGCAGCCCGCTAGGACAGAGGGGTAGGAACACTGAAGCTTTCTTT. Encoded protein: CASSPLGQRGRNTEAFF.

The chain couples TRBV5-4 to TRBJ1-6; D gene uncertain. This CDR3 contains 14 residues. The V end lost 0 bases, the J end lost 11 bases, and 12 bases lay between the germline ends. The germline CDR1 and CDR2 sequences are SGHNT and YYREEE (reference sequence). In nucleotides, the CDR3 is TGTGCCAGCAGCTTGGAAAGCGGGAACACACCCCTCCACTTT. Protein: CASSLESGNTPLHF.

The V and J genes are TRBV3-1 (or the pseudogene TRBV3-2) and TRBJ2-7; D is perhaps TRBD2 (5 bases). With 4 bases removed from V and 7 bases from J, the gap between germline ends came to 17 bases. Looked up from germline, CDR1 is LGHDT and CDR2 is YNNKEL (reference sequence). The CDR3 is 14 amino acids. The CDR3 loop is CASSLEGASGEQYF. CDR3 nucleotides: TGTGCCAGCAGCCTAGAGGGAGCGTCGGGAGAGCAGTACTTC.

The chain recombines TRBV11-2 with TRBJ2-3, with D unclear. From germline, CDR1 is SGHAT and CDR2 FQNNGV. This CDR3 comprises 12 residues. V lost 5 bases and J 8 bases, leaving 11 bases between the germline ends. Here the CDR3 reads CASSPTAVTQYF. In DNA, the CDR3 is TGTGCCAGCAGCCCAACTGCGGTTACGCAGTATTTT.

V is TRBV11-2 and J is TRBJ2-3, with TRBD1 matching 12 bases. V trimming: 5 bases; J trimming: 6 bases; junction bases outside the gene matches: 6. Germline V gene sequence: CDR1 SGHAT, CDR2 FQNNGV. The CDR3 is 15 residues long. CDR3 sequence: CASSPGQGAGDTQYF. CDR3 in DNA: TGTGCCAGCAGCCCGGGACAGGGGGCGGGTGATACGCAGTATTTT. Together with reference TRBV11-2 and TRBJ2-3, the CDR3 gives the full variable domain: EAGVAQSPRYKIIEKRQSVAFWCNPISGHATLYWYQQILGQGPKLLIQFQNNGVVDDSQLPKDRFSAERLKGVDSTLKIQPAKLEDSAVYLCASSPGQGAGDTQYFGPGTRLTVL.

The CDR3 bases are TGTGCCAGTAGTCTTAGGTGGAGCGGTCCCCAGGATACGCAGTATTTT. This translates into CASSLRWSGPQDTQYF. This chain connects TRBV19 to TRBJ2-3, with a possible D match to TRBD2 (5 bases). V shed 5 bases and J shed 6 bases, with 21 bases lying between them. The CDR3 covers 16 residues. Germline assignment: CDR1 LNHDA and CDR2 SQIVND (reference sequence). The full variable domain, with the rest looked up from reference TRBV19 and TRBJ2-3, is DGGITQSPKYLFRKEGQNVTLSCEQNLNHDAMYWYRQDPGQGLRLIYYSQIVNDFQKGDIAEGYSVSREKKESFPLTVTSAQKNPTAFYLCASSLRWSGPQDTQYFGPGTRLTVL.